Listed here is a single TCR beta chain. Its target is unknown. A read error may produce the germline difference seen at one junction end. The source of the sample is a study of cytomegalovirus exposure and HLA in healthy donors. The PCR used 60 Vbeta and 13 Jbeta primers. Measured with immunoSEQ multiplex PCR; TCRdb has only the in-frame clones, and not every one. The sample shows around 190,000 clones, roughly 77% of them seen only once. General observations from the study: Later analysis suggested most CMV-associated TCR beta chains were HLA-restricted. Researchers catalogued some 160 TCR beta chains as cytomegalovirus-associated.

The germline gives CDR1 SSHAT, CDR2 FNYEAQ (reference sequence). The CDR3 is 15 amino acids. This sequence was found in a woman aged 45-65 years in good health and CMV-seronegative. The sequencing sample was made of PBMCs. The rearrangement joins TRBV7-7 to TRBJ2-1; 11 bases agree with TRBD2. CDR3 loop: CASSLTTSGANEQFF. The CDR3 DNA sequence: TGTGCTAGCAGCTTAACGACTAGCGGGGCGAATGAGCAGTTCTTC.